A single sample is the source of the 8 T cell receptor beta chains below, sequenced in a study of OX40 agonist ivuxolimab in advanced cancers. Clones were sequenced by immunoSEQ multiplex PCR, and TCRdb holds only the in-frame ones, with some missing. Of more than 25,000 clones in the sample, 65% to 90% were seen once. Sequenced material: CD4+ or CD8+ T cells sorted from blood, taken in a trial of the OX40 agonist ivuxolimab. These receptor sequences come from an adult with an advanced solid tumor such as melanoma, head and neck, liver or kidney cancer.

This chain joins TRBV13 and TRBJ2-2; weak D call: TRBD2 (5 bases). V dropped 4 bases and J dropped 3 bases, with 21 bases sitting between them. The germline V gene has CDR1 PRHDT and CDR2 FYEKMQ (reference sequence). The CDR3 sequence is 18 residues long. In DNA form, the CDR3 reads TGTGCCAGCAGCTCTCAAGGGAGCAATAGCGATTACACCGGGGAGCTGTTTTTT. It encodes CASSSQGSNSDYTGELFF. The whole variable domain, filled in from reference TRBV13 and TRBJ2-2, reads AAGVIQSPRHLIKEKRETATLKCYPIPRHDTVYWYQQGPGQDPQFLISFYEKMQSDKGSIPDRFSAQQFSDYHSELNMSSLELGDSALYFCASSSQGSNSDYTGELFFGEGSRLTVL.

Comments on this clone: A junction boundary mismatches the germline segment, possibly from a read error. CDR3 region: CASRQTGQGTQYF. The CDR3 DNA reads as TGTGCCAGCAGGCAGACAGGGCAAGGGACCCAGTACTTC. V usage is TRBV14 and J usage is TRBJ2-5; 7 bases are a match to TRBD1. This CDR3 is built from 13 residues. Germline V CDR1 and CDR2: SGHDN, FVKESK.

This clone has more than one count but fewer than ten. The V and J genes are TRBV4-1 and TRBJ1-2; 8 nucleotides line up with TRBD1. Germline CDR1 reads MGHRA; CDR2 reads YSYEKL. The V gene end was trimmed by 6 bases and the J gene end by 4 bases; junction bases not matched to a gene: 7. The length of the CDR3 is 14 residues. The CDR3, as DNA: TGCGCCAGCAGTCAGACAGGGGCGGGCTATGGCTACACCTTC. Protein product: CASSQTGAGYGYTF.

J is TRBJ1-4 and V is TRBV9, with 11 bases matching TRBD1. Losses at the gene ends were 3 bases for V and 8 bases for J; bases not matched to a gene: 9. The CDR3 has 16 residues. Per germline, CDR1 SGDLS and CDR2 YYNGEE. DNA of the CDR3: TGTGCCAGCAGCGCGTTTACGGGACAGGGGGAGGAAAAACTGTTTTTT. It specifies CASSAFTGQGEEKLFF.

The chain uses TRBV19 and TRBJ2-7; 7 bases align to TRBD2. CDR1 is LNHDA and CDR2 is SQIVND in the germline V gene (reference sequence). This CDR3 is built from 15 residues. V was clipped by 2 bases and J by 3 bases; unmatched bases: 7. CDR3 sequence: CASSIRLAMNYEQYF. The CDR3 DNA is TGTGCCAGTAGTATAAGACTAGCCATGAACTACGAGCAGTACTTC.

The chain recombines TRBV5-4 with TRBJ2-7, with a tentative D call TRBD2 (5 bases). This CDR3 has 13 residues. CDR1 is SGHNT and CDR2 is YYREEE in the germline V gene (reference sequence). With 4 bases removed from V and 4 bases from J, the gap between germline ends came to 12 bases. The CDR3 sequence: CASSTGLEYEQYF. CDR3 nucleotides: TGTGCCAGCAGCACCGGACTGGAATACGAGCAGTACTTC.

The chain has TRBV9 and TRBJ1-5; the D is unclear. Trimming took off 0 bases at V and 5 bases at J, with 6 bases between the two ends. In germline, CDR1 is SGDLS, CDR2 YYNGEE. This CDR3 is 13 amino acids long. The CDR3, as DNA: TGTGCCAGCAGCGTAGACGGGGATCAGCCCCAGCATTTT. Its translation is CASSVDGDQPQHF.

This clone was picked up a small number of times. The rearrangement uses TRBV19 and TRBJ2-7; 7 bases align to TRBD1. Germline loops: CDR1 LNHDA, CDR2 SQIVND (reference sequence). This CDR3 spans 15 amino acids. V was clipped by 5 bases and J by 3 bases; unmatched bases: 10. The CDR3 sequence: CASSFGTGVNYEQYF. DNA of the CDR3: TGTGCCAGTAGTTTCGGAACAGGGGTTAACTACGAGCAGTACTTC.